Described below is a single T cell receptor (beta chain) sequence and its context. This clone was counted a single time. Its antigen has not been determined. No per-base quality is available; no much larger clone lies one base away. These data originate in a study of T cell responses to AZD1222 COVID-19 vaccine (dated by TCRdb to 2020 to 2022). Regarding the study in general: TCR sequencing was performed for more than 230 trial participants, of whom some 200 were given two doses of AZD1222 and around 26 were given two doses of MenACWY control vaccine. Enrollment into the trials was organized by age into subgroups of 18-55, 56-69 and 70-plus years, and those subgroups contained about 150, 27 and 61 TCR-sequenced participants, respectively.

This sample's time point label indicates: about 28 days (+/-7) after the second vaccine dose. AZD1222 recipients with second doses at about 4 weeks or about 12 weeks were pooled, because spike-specific TCR depth and breadth did not differ between schedules. Samples from vaccinated people were obtained from the UK trials COV001 and COV002, which included a single-blind randomized controlled phase 2/3 trial of AZD1222 (ChAdOx1 nCoV-19) in healthy adults. For TCRbeta chain sequencing, PBMC samples were collected from trial participants at day 0 and at day 28 after the second dose. CDR1 and CDR2 (SGHTA, FQGNSA) derive from the germline V gene. Between the V and J ends, shortened by 2 bases and 0 bases respectively, the junction contains 11 bases. The CDR3 sequence holds 16 residues, the cysteine and phenylalanine included. Only the CDR3 portion is preserved as DNA: 48 bases, with reading frame beginning at the first base.

Beyond this particular receptor, the publication reports: Vaccine-associated CD4 TCRs spanned the whole spike protein, with dominant responses in regions 160-218 and 743-854. Participants were mostly white British and included more females than males, and it was suggested by the authors that clonal diversity may have been underestimated. After two AZD1222 doses, both the breadth and the depth of spike-specific TCRs were significantly higher than at day 0 and than in MenACWY recipients. Epitopes outside the regions mutated in the B.1.351 and B.1.1.7 variants were reportedly recognized by nearly half of the unique spike-specific TCRs. Conclusions about previously exposed vaccinees are limited, since just six AZD1222 recipients were seropositive for SARS-CoV-2 at baseline. In the small 56-69-year group, the increase in depth fell short of significance, most likely because of low power. Because no samples from the day 14 peak response were available, repertoires could be characterized only after the peak T cell response.

The CDR3 regions of human TCRbeta chains were analyzed by immunosequencing. In the paper's pipeline: TCRs in the repertoires were matched against a reference library of SARS-CoV-2-specific TCRs that had been generated with the MIRA antigen-specificity platform. Breadth was defined as the fraction of unique TCRs that were SARS-CoV-2-associated. Depth was defined as the fraction of total T cells that were SARS-CoV-2-associated. Each spike-specific TCR was assigned to its reactive spike region and to a CD4 or CD8 class using the MIRA data. Log10-transformed breadth and depth values were compared by one-way ANOVA with Sidak's multiple comparisons tests. The clones in this table, taken by TCRdb from immuneACCESS, are in-frame only. Not every clone is retained; where verified, under half of the shortfall comes from an unresolved V gene, and the cause of the rest is unknown. V and J calls and clone size are those listed in that table; D and trimming were worked out from the DNA. The sample contains under 150,000 clones, roughly nine tenths of them found a single time. The top ten hold 9.3% of the sample.

This specimen consisted of peripheral blood, obtained 28 days after the second AZD1222 dose. This clonotype originated in an adult who received the AZD1222 COVID-19 vaccine. The chain was built from TRBV7-2 and TRBJ1-3; TRBD1 is possibly the D segment (5 matching bases). This receptor has the CDR3 CASSLSGDSSGNTIYF. Here is the DNA: TGTGCCAGCAGCTTATCCGGTGACAGCTCTGGAAACACCATATATTTT.